The T cell receptor beta chain under discussion was sequenced for a study of beta chain features in type 1 diabetes. About the study: Healthy donors and patients showed comparable age, gender and cell yields.

Expressed TCRB transcripts were sequenced because the isolated RNA had all been reverse transcribed beforehand. Sequenced naive, central memory and regulatory T cell samples produced an average of approximately 3.8 million reads. Some clones are missing from TCRdb's copy, which holds only in-frame ones; the method was immunoSEQ multiplex PCR. The sample lists a few hundred thousand clones, roughly 14% occurring once. In the case of this clone: Its antigen is unidentified.

The study's findings and limits: When VDJ junctions were examined, type 1 diabetes patients showed fewer insertions and more deletions. Researchers report that Type 1 diabetes patients had moderately but significantly shorter TCRB CDR3s across all four CD4+ subsets.

The sample consisted of naive CD4+ T cells from blood. This TCR was recovered from a man between 25 and 39 years old with type 1 diabetes.

The CDR3 DNA reads TGTGCCAGCAGCTTACGGGGTGATAATTCACCCCTCCACTTT. It translates to CASSLRGDNSPLHF. The chain has TRBV11-2 and TRBJ1-6; unclear D gene. CDR3 length: 14 residues. V lost 2 bases to trimming and J lost 5 bases, with 7 bases between them. The germline gives CDR1 SGHAT, CDR2 FQNNGV.